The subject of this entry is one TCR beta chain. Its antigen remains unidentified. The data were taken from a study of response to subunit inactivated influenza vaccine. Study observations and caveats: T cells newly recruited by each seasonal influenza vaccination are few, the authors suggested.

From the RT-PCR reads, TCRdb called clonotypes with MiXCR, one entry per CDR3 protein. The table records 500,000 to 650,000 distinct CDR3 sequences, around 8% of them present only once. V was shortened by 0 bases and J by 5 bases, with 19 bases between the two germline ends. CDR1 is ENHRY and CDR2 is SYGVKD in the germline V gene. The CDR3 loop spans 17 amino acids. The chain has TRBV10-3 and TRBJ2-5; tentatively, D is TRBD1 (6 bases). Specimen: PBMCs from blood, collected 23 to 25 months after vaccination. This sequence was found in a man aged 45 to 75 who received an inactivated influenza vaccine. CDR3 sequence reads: CAISESVRTAGLETQYF. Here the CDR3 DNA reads TGTGCCATCAGTGAGTCGGTGAGGACAGCTGGCTTGGAGACCCAGTACTTC.